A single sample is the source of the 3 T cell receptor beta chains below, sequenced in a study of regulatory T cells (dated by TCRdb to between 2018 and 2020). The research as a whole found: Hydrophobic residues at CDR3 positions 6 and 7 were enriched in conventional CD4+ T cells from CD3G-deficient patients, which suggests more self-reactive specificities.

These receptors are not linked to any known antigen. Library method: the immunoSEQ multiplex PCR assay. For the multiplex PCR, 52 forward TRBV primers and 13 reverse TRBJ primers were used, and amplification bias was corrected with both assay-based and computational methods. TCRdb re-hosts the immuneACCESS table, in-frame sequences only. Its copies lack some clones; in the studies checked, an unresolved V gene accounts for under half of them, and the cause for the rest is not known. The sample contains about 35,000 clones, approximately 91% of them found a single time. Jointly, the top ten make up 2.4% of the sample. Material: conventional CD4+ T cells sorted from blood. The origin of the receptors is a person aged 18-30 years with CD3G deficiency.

The CDR3: CASSSGGTGKNIQYF. The CDR3 nucleotides are TGTGCCAGCAGTTCCGGAGGGACAGGGAAAAACATTCAGTACTTC. J is TRBJ2-4 and V is TRBV28; 9 bases fit TRBD1. The CDR3 extends over 15 amino acids. Germline CDR1 and CDR2: MDHEN and SYDVKM. V lost 4 bases, J lost 4 bases, and 5 bases stayed unmatched. The full variable domain, rest sourced from reference TRBV28 and TRBJ2-4, is DVKVTQSSRYLVKRTGEKVFLECVQDMDHENMFWYRQDPGLGLRLIYFSYDVKMKEKGDIPEGYSVSREKKERFSLILESASTNQTSMYLCASSSGGTGKNIQYFGAGTRLSVL.

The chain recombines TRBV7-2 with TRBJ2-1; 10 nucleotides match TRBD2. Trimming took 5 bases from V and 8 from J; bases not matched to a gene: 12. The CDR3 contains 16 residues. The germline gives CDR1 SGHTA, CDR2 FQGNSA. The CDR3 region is CASSVGAGGPKDEQFF. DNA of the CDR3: TGTGCCAGCAGCGTGGGAGCGGGAGGGCCGAAGGATGAGCAGTTCTTC.

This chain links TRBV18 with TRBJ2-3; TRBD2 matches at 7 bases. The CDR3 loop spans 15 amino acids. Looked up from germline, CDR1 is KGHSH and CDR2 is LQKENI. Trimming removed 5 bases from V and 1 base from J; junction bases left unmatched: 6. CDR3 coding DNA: TGTGCCAGCTCAGCGGGCGGGAGAGGCACAGATACGCAGTATTTT. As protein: CASSAGGRGTDTQYF.